The next 21 T cell receptor beta chains were all read from a single sample in a study of siplizumab effects on memory and regulatory T cells. Sequencing was performed with immunoSEQ multiplex PCR; in TCRdb, only in-frame clones are kept and a portion is missing. The sample consists of about 100,000 clones, around 94% of them appearing once. Sequences were obtained from non-Treg CD4+ T cells sorted from blood. The receptors come from a human donor in good health.

The V and J genes are TRBV9 and TRBJ2-1; possible D gene TRBD2, 5 bases. Germline-derived CDR1 and CDR2 are SGDLS and YYNGEE. With 4 bases removed from V and 10 bases from J, the gap between germline ends came to 15 bases. The CDR3 length is 13 residues. CDR3 amino acids: CASSPLPGGEQFF. The CDR3 coding sequence is TGTGCCAGCAGCCCACTCCCAGGAGGCGAGCAGTTCTTC.

The rearrangement joins TRBV27 to TRBJ1-2; unclear D gene. CDR3 length equals 14 residues. Trimming left V 5 bases short and J 3 bases short, with 13 bases between. CDR1 MNHEY and CDR2 SMNVEV come from the germline V gene (reference sequence). The CDR3 here is CASSPPGNDYGYTF. In DNA form, the CDR3 reads TGTGCCAGCAGTCCGCCGGGGAACGACTATGGCTACACCTTC.

This clone has a single count. The chain carries TRBV7-9 and TRBJ2-1; 9 bases line up with TRBD2. The CDR3 is 17 residues long. The ends lost 2 bases at V and 2 bases at J; junction bases unmatched: 7. The germline V gene has CDR1 SEHNR and CDR2 FQNEAQ (reference sequence). The chain's CDR3 is CASSLSAGGLPYNEQFF. The CDR3 DNA reads as TGTGCCAGCAGCTTATCCGCGGGAGGGTTACCCTACAATGAGCAGTTCTTC.

The rearrangement links TRBV28 to TRBJ1-3, with D perhaps matching TRBD1 (5 bases). The CDR3 extends over 15 amino acids. The V end was cut by 3 bases, the J end by 0 bases, with 9 bases between. Looked up from germline, CDR1 is MDHEN and CDR2 is SYDVKM. The CDR3 here is CASSFVRGSGNTIYF. DNA for the CDR3: TGTGCCAGCAGTTTTGTTAGGGGCTCTGGAAACACCATATATTTT.

This chain joins TRBV28 and TRBJ1-5; 7 positions agree with TRBD1. Germline V gene data show CDR1 as MDHEN and CDR2 as SYDVKM. The CDR3 length is 18 residues. J gave up 6 bases and V 4 bases, and 18 bases lay outside the gene matches. CDR3 nucleotides: TGTGCCAGCAGTTCCATCTACGGGGGTAGCAGGGGGAGTCAGCCCCAGCATTTT. This translates into CASSSIYGGSRGSQPQHF.

This chain joins TRBV5-4 and TRBJ2-5; 9 nucleotides match TRBD1. The germline V gene has CDR1 SGHNT and CDR2 YYREEE (reference sequence). After removal of 4 bases from V and 5 bases from J, the junction contained 6 bases not matched to a gene. This CDR3 comprises 14 residues. The CDR3 is CASSRTGERETQYF. CDR3 nucleotides: TGTGCCAGCAGCCGGACAGGGGAAAGGGAGACCCAGTACTTC.

This rearrangement joins TRBV28 to TRBJ2-5; 7 bases map to TRBD1. The V gene end was trimmed by 6 bases and the J gene end by 5 bases; junction bases not matched to a gene: 12. The CDR3 covers 15 residues. Germline-derived CDR1 and CDR2 are MDHEN and SYDVKM. CDR3 sequence: CASREAKGQMETQYF. CDR3 nucleotide sequence: TGTGCCAGCAGAGAAGCCAAGGGACAGATGGAGACCCAGTACTTC. The complete variable domain, with remaining parts taken from reference TRBV28 and TRBJ2-5, reads DVKVTQSSRYLVKRTGEKVFLECVQDMDHENMFWYRQDPGLGLRLIYFSYDVKMKEKGDIPEGYSVSREKKERFSLILESASTNQTSMYLCASREAKGQMETQYFGPGTRLLVL.

The chain joins TRBV19 to TRBJ1-5; D uncertain. CDR1 is LNHDA and CDR2 is SQIVND in the germline V gene (reference sequence). Trimming shortened V by 1 base and J by 2 bases, and 9 bases separated the two germline ends. CDR3 length equals 15 residues. The CDR3 here is CASSIGGQGNQPQHF. CDR3 sequence (DNA): TGTGCCAGTAGTATAGGTGGGCAGGGCAATCAGCCCCAGCATTTT.

A remark on this clone: One junction end disagrees with the germline gene, perhaps due to a read error. J is TRBJ2-2 and V is TRBV6-1; weak D call: TRBD1 (6 bases). The CDR3 covers 15 residues. CDR1 and CDR2 from the germline V gene are MNHNS and SASEGT. The CDR3 sequence: CASSDQTGVFGKLFF. CDR3 in DNA: TGTGCCAGCAGTGACCAGACAGGAGTATTCGGGAAGCTGTTTTTT.

The gene calls are TRBV29-1 and TRBJ2-5, with TRBD2 matching over 7 bases. This CDR3 is built from 19 residues. The V and J ends lost 4 bases and 0 bases, in that order; junction bases with no gene match: 20. Germline V gene lookup returns CDR1 SQVTM and CDR2 ANQGSEA. CDR3 coding DNA: TGCAGCGTTGCCTTGGTTCGAGGGCGGGAGACTCGGGACCAAGAGACCCAGTACTTC. This encodes CSVALVRGRETRDQETQYF.

This CDR3 reads CASSLKGVGAAQREQYF. CDR3 nucleotides: TGTGCCAGCAGCTTAAAGGGCGTGGGGGCGGCCCAAAGGGAGCAGTACTTC. The V and J genes are TRBV7-2 and TRBJ2-7; the D gene is possibly TRBD1 (6 bases). Germline lookup yields CDR1 SGHTA and CDR2 FQGNSA. CDR3 length: 17 residues. Trimming shortened V by 2 bases and J by 7 bases, and 24 bases separated the two germline ends. The whole variable domain, filled in from reference TRBV7-2 and TRBJ2-7, reads GAGVSQSPSNKVTEKGKDVELRCDPISGHTALYWYRQSLGQGLEFLIYFQGNSAPDKSGLPSDRFSAERTGGSVSTLTIQRTQQEDSAVYLCASSLKGVGAAQREQYFGPGTRLTVT.

CDR3 bases: TGTGCCAGCTCACCGGAACAGGGGAAAGGAGAAAAACTGTTTTTT. Translated: CASSPEQGKGEKLFF. The genes are TRBV18 and TRBJ1-4; 7 bases align to TRBD1. The CDR3 totals 15 residues. CDR1 and CDR2 from the germline V gene are KGHSH and LQKENI. V gave up 3 bases and J gave up 8 bases; unmatched junction bases: 9.

This sequence joins TRBV28 and TRBJ1-2, with D uncertain. Germline values: CDR1 MDHEN, CDR2 SYDVKM. The CDR3 is 15 residues long. V lost 6 bases, J lost 0 bases, and 14 bases lay in between. The CDR3 nucleotides read TGTGCCAGCAGGAATATAGCGGGTACTAACTATGGCTACACCTTC. Translated, it gives CASRNIAGTNYGYTF.

This chain joins TRBV5-1 and TRBJ2-7; 9 nucleotides line up with TRBD2. The CDR3 covers 16 residues. Per germline, CDR1 SGHRS and CDR2 YFSETQ. The junction had 9 bases not matched to a gene; V was cut back by 3 bases and J by 2 bases. CDR3: CASSSEWTSVTYEQYF. For the CDR3, the DNA is TGCGCCAGCAGCTCGGAGTGGACTAGCGTCACCTACGAGCAGTACTTC. Full variable domain (outside the CDR3, taken from reference TRBV5-1 and TRBJ2-7): KAGVTQTPRYLIKTRGQQVTLSCSPISGHRSVSWYQQTPGQGLQFLFEYFSETQRNKGNFPGRFSGRQFSNSRSEMNVSTLELGDSALYLCASSSEWTSVTYEQYFGPGTRLTVT.

This sequence joins TRBV5-1 and TRBJ2-4; D unclear. The V end was cut by 0 bases, the J end by 8 bases, with 18 bases between. CDR1 and CDR2 from the germline V gene are SGHRS and YFSETQ. This CDR3 is built from 16 residues. The CDR3 coding sequence is TGCGCCAGCAGCTTGGCTCAGGTTCCCTTATTCGACATTCAGTACTTC. Protein: CASSLAQVPLFDIQYF.

The chain couples TRBV28 to TRBJ2-1; 10 positions agree with TRBD2. The germline CDR1 and CDR2 sequences are MDHEN and SYDVKM. This CDR3 has 16 residues. After removal of 3 bases from V and 9 bases from J, the junction contained 11 bases not matched to a gene. CDR3 amino acids: CASSFMVSGRRSEQFF. The CDR3 nucleotides read TGTGCCAGCAGTTTTATGGTTAGCGGGAGGAGAAGTGAGCAGTTCTTC.

The J gene is TRBJ1-1, the V gene TRBV7-9; D uncertain. The germline V and J ends were trimmed by 1 base and 7 bases, with 7 bases remaining between them. The CDR3 loop spans 12 amino acids. CDR1 and CDR2 from the germline V gene are SEHNR and FQNEAQ (reference sequence). The CDR3 DNA reads as TGTGCCAGCAGCTTAGAGGCCTTTGAAGCTTTCTTT. The encoded protein is CASSLEAFEAFF.

The J gene is TRBJ2-1, the V gene TRBV18, with D hard to call. The CDR3 length is 15 residues. V was cut by 0 bases and J by 6 bases, with 12 bases left in between. Germline lookup yields CDR1 KGHSH and CDR2 LQKENI. CDR3 residues: CASSPPLTRGNEQFF. In DNA form, the CDR3 reads TGTGCCAGCTCACCACCGTTAACGAGAGGCAATGAGCAGTTCTTC.

The chain is built from TRBV7-8 and TRBJ1-3; possibly TRBD1 for D (6 bases). Trimming removed 0 bases at V and 8 bases at J, with 23 bases between. CDR3 size: 18 residues. CDR1 and CDR2 from the germline V gene are SGHVS and FQNEAQ. This CDR3 is CASSLAKSRGVVRDTIYF. The CDR3 region has the DNA TGTGCCAGCAGCTTAGCGAAGAGCAGGGGAGTCGTTCGAGACACCATATATTTT.

This sequence joins TRBV28 and TRBJ1-5; D uncertain. The V gene lost 2 bases and the J gene lost 4 bases, with 3 bases spanning the gap. CDR3 length equals 12 residues. Germline V lookup: CDR1 MDHEN, CDR2 SYDVKM. CDR3 sequence reads: CASSLANQPQHF. CDR3 DNA: TGTGCCAGCAGTTTAGCTAATCAGCCCCAGCATTTT.

The genes are TRBV28 and TRBJ2-6; tentatively, D is TRBD2 (6 bases). CDR1 and CDR2 (germline): MDHEN, SYDVKM. V was pared by 5 bases and J by 4 bases, with 18 bases between. This CDR3 region has 17 residues. This CDR3 reads CASSPRDSPRGANVLTF. The CDR3 DNA reads TGTGCCAGCAGTCCCCGGGACTCACCAAGAGGGGCCAACGTCCTGACTTTC.